A single T cell receptor (beta chain) is shown here with its context. These data belong to a study of T cell responses to AZD1222 COVID-19 vaccine. The CDR3 totals 14 residues. Germline V gene sequence: CDR1 SGHDN, CDR2 FVKESK. With 1 base removed from V and 0 bases from J, the gap between germline ends came to 6 bases. Using immunoSEQ multiplex PCR, the repertoire was profiled, and TCRdb retains in-frame clones only, with some absent. The sample lists 110,000 to 150,000 clones; over 90% were seen once. The chain uses TRBV14 and TRBJ1-1; no clear D gene. This TCR was sampled from an adult in good health. Source: peripheral blood, taken on day 0 of AZD1222 vaccination. The CDR3 protein is CASSQAPLNTEAFF. Here the CDR3 DNA reads TGTGCCAGCAGCCAAGCCCCTCTGAACACTGAAGCTTTCTTT.